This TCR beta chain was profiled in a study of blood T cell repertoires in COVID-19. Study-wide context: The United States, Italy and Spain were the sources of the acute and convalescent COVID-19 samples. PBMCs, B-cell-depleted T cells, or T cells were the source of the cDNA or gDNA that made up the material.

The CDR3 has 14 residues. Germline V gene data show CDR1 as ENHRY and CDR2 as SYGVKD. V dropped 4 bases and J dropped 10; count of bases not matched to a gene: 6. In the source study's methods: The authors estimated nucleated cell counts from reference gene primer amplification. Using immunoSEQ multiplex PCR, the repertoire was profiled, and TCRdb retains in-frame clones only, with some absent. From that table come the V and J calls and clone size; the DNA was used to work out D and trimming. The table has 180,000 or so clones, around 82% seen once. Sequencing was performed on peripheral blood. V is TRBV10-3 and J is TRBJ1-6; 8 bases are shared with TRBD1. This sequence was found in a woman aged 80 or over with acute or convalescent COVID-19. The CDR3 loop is CAISVDRGGSPLHF. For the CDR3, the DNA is TGTGCCATCAGTGTCGACAGGGGAGGGTCACCCCTCCACTTT.